This T cell receptor (beta chain) was captured in a study of blood T cell repertoires in COVID-19. Study-level information: Material from acute and convalescent COVID-19 was sourced from the United States, Italy and Spain. T cells, B-cell-depleted T cells, or PBMCs provided the cDNA or gDNA that served as material.

This clone was seen a few times. The protocol was immunoSEQ multiplex PCR, while the TCRdb copy is restricted to in-frame clones and leaves out a portion. The sample lists approximately 210,000 clones, around 80% occurring once. The CDR3 sequence is 15 residues long. The germline V and J ends were trimmed by 3 bases and 4 bases, with 15 bases remaining between them. CDR1 is SNHLY, CDR2 FYNNEI, per germline. Sequenced sample: peripheral blood. V usage is TRBV2 and J usage is TRBJ1-2; possible D gene TRBD1, 6 bases. This sequence was found in a human donor in a cohort sampled during active COVID-19. Here the CDR3 DNA reads TGTGCCAGCAGTGATCCCCGCGGACAGACCTATGGCTACACCTTC. As protein: CASSDPRGQTYGYTF.